The source of this T cell receptor beta chain is a study of monozygotic twins with inflammatory bowel disease. TCRdb processed the 5' RACE reads again and assigns one entry to each CDR3 protein, with no DNA. The table lists 210,000 or so distinct CDR3 sequences. Germline V CDR1 and CDR2: SQVTM, ANQGSEA. This CDR3 has 15 residues. Input material: blood. This chain links TRBV29-1 with TRBJ2-1; TCRdb proposes TRBD2, but this gene call is untestable without DNA. This TCR was sampled from a human donor with ulcerative colitis or Crohn's disease, or a healthy co-twin of an affected twin (not recorded which). This CDR3 is CSVERAVRPYNEQFF.